The 3 T cell receptor beta chains below all came from one sample that was sequenced in a study of CD8+ T cells in alopecia areata (dated by TCRdb to the late 2010s). Cells from pooled mouse cutaneous lymph nodes were stained for CD4, CD8alpha, NKG2D, NKG2ACE and other markers and then sorted on a BD Influx. The library was obtained by the immunoSEQ multiplex PCR assay. RNA was extracted from all samples and reverse transcribed into cDNA as template for TCR sequencing. Here the immuneACCESS table is served through TCRdb, limited to in-frame sequences with V and J called. Missing clones are a known gap in these copies; in checked studies unresolved V genes cover under half, and the rest lacks a known reason. The table puts 290,000 or so clones in this sample, none counted just once. The ten largest clones add up to about 1.2% of the sample. The sequencing input was CD4+ T cells sorted from a lymph node. These receptors came from a C3H/HeJ mouse with alopecia areata. This mouse strain carries MHC haplotype H2-k.

This clone was counted a few times. Genes and germline are mouse. The read ends 4 residues shy of where the CDR3 ends; the end is completed using the germline J gene. Other DNA sequences in this specimen translate into the identical CDR3. This chain connects TRBV1 to TRBJ2-3; D could derive from TRBD1 or TRBD2 (5 bases each). V was pared by 1 base and J by 3 bases, with 8 bases between. The CDR3 sequence is 14 residues long. Germline V gene lookup returns CDR1 NSQYPW and CDR2 LRSPGD (reference sequence). Incomplete CDR3 DNA: TGCACCTGCAGTGCAGGGGGCCGGGCAGAA. Translating gives CTCSAGGRAE. The entire CDR3 sequence reads CTCSAGGRAETLYF. Full variable domain (remainder filled in from reference TRBV1 and TRBJ2-3): VTLLEQNPRWRLVPRGQAVNLRCILKNSQYPWMSWYQQDLQKQLQWLFTLRSPGDKEVKSLPGADYLATRVTDTELRLQVANMSQGRTLYCTCSAGGRAETLYFGSGTRLTVL.

This clone was picked up a small number of times. Mouse gene names apply. The observed sequence ends 3 residues before the CDR3 terminus, with the missing tail filled in from the germline J gene. The gene calls are TRBV19 and TRBJ1-6, with unresolved D. TRBJ1-6 is known as an ORF, though its function is uncertain. CDR1 is FNHDT, CDR2 SITEND, per germline (reference sequence). V lost 4 bases and J lost 1, with 6 bases in between. The CDR3 sequence is 14 residues long. The CDR3 spells CASSLQSYNSPLYF. CDR3 bases read: TGTGCCAGCAGTCTACAGTCCTATAATTCGCCC.

This clone was counted between two and nine times. Mouse germline and gene names are used. Read data end 4 residues before the CDR3 end; the end is taken from the germline J gene. Other nucleotide sequences from this sample produce the same CDR3. The chain is built from TRBV31 and TRBJ2-2; unclear D gene. Trimming left V 0 bases short and J 4 bases short, with 6 bases between. Germline V CDR1 and CDR2: GKSSPN, SITVG. The CDR3 is 13 amino acids. CDR3 bases read: TGTGCCTGGAGTCTGGGGTCCACCGGG. Translation gives CAWSLGSTG. The whole CDR3 reads CAWSLGSTGQLYF.